This TCR beta chain was retrieved from a study of early T cells in non-severe SARS-CoV-2 infection. V was clipped by 4 bases and J by 4 bases; unmatched bases: 10. There are 15 residues in the CDR3. Germline V gene data show CDR1 as SGHRS and CDR2 as YFSETQ. Using its own MiXCR run on the 5' RACE reads, TCRdb lists one record per CDR3 protein. The table has more than 75,000 distinct CDR3 sequences, around 13% seen once. The sample holds many counts of this clonotype. The sequence came from an adult who was a healthcare worker with PCR-confirmed SARS-CoV-2 infection or an uninfected control (not recorded which). Sequencing input: whole blood. This chain connects TRBV5-1 to TRBJ1-2, with 7 bases matching TRBD1. The chain's CDR3 is CASSASGQDFYGYTF. The CDR3 nucleotides read TGCGCCAGCAGCGCTTCCGGACAGGACTTCTATGGCTACACCTTC.